The 27 T cell receptor beta chains below all came from one sample that was sequenced in a study of blood T cell repertoires in COVID-19. Profiling relied on immunoSEQ multiplex PCR, and the TCRdb table lists in-frame clones only, not all of them. Of tens of thousands of clones detected, 75% to 85% appear once; the ten largest clones hold around 41%. The sequencing input was peripheral blood. These receptors were obtained from a man of 80 years or more with acute or convalescent COVID-19.

The V and J genes are TRBV6-2 or TRBV6-3 and TRBJ1-3; no definite D call. Per germline, CDR1 MNHEY and CDR2 SVGEGT. The ends were cut back, 5 bases at V and 0 bases at J, with 8 bases in the middle. The CDR3 runs to 14 residues. The CDR3 DNA is TGTGCCAGCAGTAGATCGAGCTCTGGAAACACCATATATTTT. Amino acids: CASSRSSSGNTIYF.

The chain joins TRBV28 to TRBJ1-2, with D possibly being TRBD1 (6 bases). Germline V gene sequence: CDR1 MDHEN, CDR2 SYDVKM. V lost 3 bases and J 2 bases, leaving 10 bases between the germline ends. The CDR3 is 14 amino acids. CDR3 sequence: CASSFLGGNYGYTF. The CDR3 DNA reads TGTGCCAGCAGTTTCCTAGGGGGAAACTATGGCTACACCTTC.

The CDR3 sequence: CASSPRPQGGDEKLFF. The CDR3 DNA sequence: TGCGCCAGCAGCCCCCGACCACAGGGGGGAGATGAAAAACTGTTTTTT. The V and J genes are TRBV4-1 and TRBJ1-4; TRBD1 matches 8 bases. The germline V gene has CDR1 MGHRA and CDR2 YSYEKL. With 4 bases clipped from V and 6 bases from J, the junction kept 10 bases outside the gene matches. The CDR3 length is 16 residues.

J is TRBJ1-2 and V is TRBV24-1; D gene unclear. The CDR3 has 14 amino acids. Per germline, CDR1 KGHDR and CDR2 SFDVKD. V shed 1 base and J shed 1 base, with 6 bases lying between them. CDR3 region: CATSDFGLNYGYTF. The DNA for the CDR3 is TGTGCCACCAGTGATTTTGGCCTTAACTATGGCTACACCTTC.

Here the CDR3 reads CASSLGQATDTQYF. The CDR3 DNA sequence: TGTGCCAGCAGCTTGGGACAGGCCACAGATACGCAGTATTTT. The V gene is TRBV5-6, the J gene TRBJ2-3, with a possible D match to TRBD1 (6 bases). Trimming removed 0 bases from V and 2 bases from J, with 7 bases in between. Germline lookup yields CDR1 SGHDT and CDR2 YYEEEE. CDR3 size: 14 residues.

Written as DNA, the CDR3 is TGTGCCAGCAGTTTGCCAGGGGGGACTGAAGCTTTCTTT. This encodes CASSLPGGTEAFF. The J gene is TRBJ1-1, the V gene TRBV28; 7 positions match TRBD1. The V gene end was trimmed by 3 bases and the J gene end by 5 bases; junction bases not matched to a gene: 3. This CDR3 is 13 amino acids long. Germline V gene sequence: CDR1 MDHEN, CDR2 SYDVKM.

V usage is TRBV5-1 and J usage is TRBJ1-5; no reliable D call. The germline V gene has CDR1 SGHRS and CDR2 YFSETQ. V was shortened by 3 bases and J by 2 bases, with 15 bases between the two germline ends. The CDR3 extends over 16 amino acids. CDR3 sequence (DNA): TGCGCCAGCAGCTCCGGGAACGGGGATCGCAATCAGCCCCAGCATTTT. Its protein is CASSSGNGDRNQPQHF.

The chain joins TRBV28 to TRBJ2-1; the match to TRBD2 covers 13 bases. The CDR3 runs to 19 residues. J gave up 9 bases and V 5 bases, and 19 bases lay outside the gene matches. Germline CDR1 is MDHEN and CDR2 is SYDVKM. Here the CDR3 reads CASSLRWDLGLAGVGEQFF. CDR3 DNA sequence: TGTGCCAGCAGTCTCCGGTGGGACCTCGGACTAGCGGGAGTGGGTGAGCAGTTCTTC.

For the CDR3, the DNA is TGTGCCAGCAGTTTTTCGGGGGGCTATGGCTACACCTTC. Its protein is CASSFSGGYGYTF. The chain carries TRBV12-3 or TRBV12-4 and TRBJ1-2; D might be TRBD1 (5 bases). V gave up 3 bases and J gave up 4 bases, with 9 bases separating them. The CDR3 consists of 13 residues.

The rearrangement uses TRBV5-1 and TRBJ1-2; tentative D call: TRBD1 (6 bases). There are 15 residues in the CDR3. Trimming removed 0 bases at V and 8 bases at J, with 17 bases between. CDR1 is SGHRS, CDR2 YFSETQ, per germline. Here the CDR3 DNA reads TGCGCCAGCAGCTTGGCTTCTCAGGGGACGAGAGGCTACACCTTC. This encodes CASSLASQGTRGYTF. The whole variable domain, filled in from reference TRBV5-1 and TRBJ1-2, reads KAGVTQTPRYLIKTRGQQVTLSCSPISGHRSVSWYQQTPGQGLQFLFEYFSETQRNKGNFPGRFSGRQFSNSRSEMNVSTLELGDSALYLCASSLASQGTRGYTFGSGTRLTVV.

The J gene is TRBJ2-7, the V gene TRBV4-3, with D maybe TRBD1 (7 bases). The germline V gene encodes CDR1 LGHNA and CDR2 YSLEER. CDR3 length: 17 amino acids. The V end was cut by 0 bases, the J end by 0 bases, with 15 bases between. CDR3 protein: CASSQDHRGLSSYEQYF. DNA for the CDR3: TGCGCCAGCAGCCAAGATCACAGGGGACTTAGCTCCTACGAGCAGTACTTC.

This clone was counted only a few times. V usage is TRBV9 and J usage is TRBJ1-6; tentatively, D is TRBD1 (6 bases). V was shortened by 1 base and J by 6 bases, with 11 bases between the two germline ends. Germline loops: CDR1 SGDLS, CDR2 YYNGEE. This CDR3 has 15 residues. CDR3 loop: CASSVTPDSNSPLHF. The CDR3 region has the DNA TGTGCCAGCAGCGTAACACCGGACAGTAATTCACCCCTCCACTTT. The entire variable domain, with the rest obtained from reference TRBV9 and TRBJ1-6, is as follows: DSGVTQTPKHLITATGQRVTLRCSPRSGDLSVYWYQQSLDQGLQFLIQYYNGEERAKGNILERFSAQQFPDLHSELNLSSLELGDSALYFCASSVTPDSNSPLHFGNGTRLTVT.

The genes are TRBV28 and TRBJ2-3, with TRBD2 identical over 12 bases. The CDR3 runs 14 residues. The germline V gene has CDR1 MDHEN and CDR2 SYDVKM. V dropped 11 bases and J dropped 6; count of bases not matched to a gene: 9. CDR3 residues: CAGSSGGARDTQYF. The CDR3 DNA reads TGTGCCGGCTCTAGCGGGGGGGCGAGGGATACGCAGTATTTT.

The chain joins TRBV5-1 to TRBJ2-5; weak D call: TRBD2 (6 bases). V shed 2 bases and J shed 2 bases, with 10 bases lying between them. Germline V lookup: CDR1 SGHRS, CDR2 YFSETQ. The CDR3 contains 14 residues. CDR3 DNA sequence: TGCGCCAGCAGCTTAGCGGGTTCGCAAGAGACCCAGTACTTC. This sequence encodes CASSLAGSQETQYF.

The sample holds one count of this clone. The V call is TRBV3-1 (or the pseudogene TRBV3-2), the J call TRBJ1-2; D is uncertain. Trimming took 8 bases from V and 7 from J, leaving 11 bases between them. The germline CDR1 and CDR2 sequences are LGHDT and YNNKEL (reference sequence). This CDR3 region has 11 residues. CDR3 protein: CASGQPFGYTF. CDR3 nucleotide sequence: TGTGCCAGCGGGCAACCCTTTGGCTACACCTTC.

The chain carries TRBV7-2 and TRBJ2-3; D perhaps matches TRBD1 (6 bases). Per the germline V gene, CDR1 is SGHTA and CDR2 is FQGNSA. CDR3 length: 15 residues. Trimming took 3 bases from V and 2 from J, leaving 12 bases between them. CDR3 sequence: CASSLGHSNTDTQYF. DNA for the CDR3: TGTGCCAGCAGCTTGGGACACTCTAACACAGATACGCAGTATTTT.

The chain carries TRBV2 and TRBJ2-5, with TRBD1 matching over 7 bases. Trimming removed 1 base from V and 5 bases from J; junction bases left unmatched: 4. The CDR3 has 14 amino acids. Germline V gene sequence: CDR1 SNHLY, CDR2 FYNNEI. The CDR3 DNA follows: TGTGCCAGCAGTGAAGGGACAGGCGGTGAGACCCAGTACTTC. Translating it yields CASSEGTGGETQYF.

The chain links TRBV28 to TRBJ2-7, with 16 bases lining up with TRBD2. This CDR3 contains 18 residues. The V and J ends lost 4 bases and 1 base, in that order; junction bases with no gene match: 7. Germline values: CDR1 MDHEN, CDR2 SYDVKM. The CDR3 nucleotides are TGTGCCAGCAGTTCCCCGGGACTAGCGGGAGGGACTTCCTACGAGCAGTACTTC. This encodes CASSSPGLAGGTSYEQYF.

The genes are TRBV11-2 and TRBJ1-1; 9 bases align to TRBD1. The germline V gene encodes CDR1 SGHAT and CDR2 FQNNGV. V was clipped by 4 bases and J by 11 bases; unmatched bases: 11. The CDR3 spans 14 residues. CDR3 protein: CASSSTGTGLMAFF. As DNA, the CDR3 is TGTGCCAGCAGCTCCACCGGGACAGGGTTAATGGCTTTCTTT. Looking up the rest from reference TRBV11-2 and TRBJ1-1 gives the full variable domain: EAGVAQSPRYKIIEKRQSVAFWCNPISGHATLYWYQQILGQGPKLLIQFQNNGVVDDSQLPKDRFSAERLKGVDSTLKIQPAKLEDSAVYLCASSSTGTGLMAFFGQGTRLTVV.

The rearrangement links TRBV19 to TRBJ2-6; D is undetermined. Looked up from germline, CDR1 is LNHDA and CDR2 is SQIVND (reference sequence). Trimming stripped 8 bases from V and 0 bases from J, with 8 bases between. The CDR3 has 14 amino acids. This CDR3 reads CASSDRSGANVLTF. For the CDR3, the DNA is TGTGCCAGTTCAGATCGCTCTGGGGCCAACGTCCTGACTTTC.

The CDR3 spells CASTVRETQYF. The CDR3 nucleotides read TGTGCCAGCACCGTCCGGGAGACCCAGTACTTC. V usage is TRBV28 and J usage is TRBJ2-5; no clear D. Germline CDR1 reads MDHEN; CDR2 reads SYDVKM. V was clipped by 7 bases and J by 5 bases, with 8 bases between them. The CDR3 extends over 11 amino acids.

This sequence joins TRBV7-9 and TRBJ2-1, with 9 bases identical to TRBD1. Trimming removed 3 bases from V and 7 bases from J; junction bases left unmatched: 1. Germline V gives CDR1 SEHNR, CDR2 FQNEAQ (reference sequence). The CDR3 runs to 13 residues. CDR3 sequence: CASSFDRGNEQFF. The CDR3 coding sequence is TGTGCCAGCAGCTTCGACAGGGGGAATGAGCAGTTCTTC.

The chain combines TRBV21-1 with TRBJ2-7; the D call TRBD1 from the table was never checked on the DNA. TRBV21-1 is a documented pseudogene. This CDR3 spans 18 amino acids. CDR3: CASSKREGVGRCSYEQYF. Written as DNA, the CDR3 is TGTGCCAGCAGCAAACGCGAGGGGGTGGGGCGCTGCTCCTACGAGCAGTACTTC.

J is TRBJ2-1 and V is TRBV4-2; D is possibly TRBD1 (6 bases). The germline CDR1 and CDR2 sequences are LGHNA and YNFKEQ. Trimming shortened V by 0 bases and J by 0 bases, and 6 bases separated the two germline ends. The CDR3 length is 15 residues. CDR3 bases: TGTGCCAGCAGCCAAGAGGGGGCCTCCTACAATGAGCAGTTCTTC. The encoded protein is CASSQEGASYNEQFF.

The CDR3 spells CASSPRTSVAYEQYF. The CDR3 bases are TGTGCCAGCAGCCCTAGGACTAGCGTCGCCTACGAGCAGTACTTC. The V and J genes are TRBV3-1 (or the pseudogene TRBV3-2) and TRBJ2-7; TRBD2 matches 9 bases. CDR1 is LGHDT, CDR2 YNNKEL, per germline (reference sequence). The V and J ends lost 4 bases and 2 bases, in that order; junction bases with no gene match: 6. The CDR3 length is 15 residues.

The chain joins TRBV10-3 to TRBJ2-3; D perhaps matches TRBD2 (6 bases). In germline, CDR1 is ENHRY, CDR2 SYGVKD. The CDR3 has 14 amino acids. The germline V and J ends were trimmed by 6 bases and 0 bases, with 10 bases remaining between them. CDR3 amino acids: CAIRDGTSTDTQYF. CDR3 nucleotide sequence: TGTGCCATCAGGGATGGGACTAGCACAGATACGCAGTATTTT.

The chain combines TRBV6-5 with TRBJ2-4; TRBD1 is a possible D gene (6 bases). Trimming took off 5 bases at V and 7 bases at J, with 15 bases between the two ends. The CDR3 sequence is 14 residues long. The V gene's germline CDR1 is MNHEY and CDR2 SVGAGI. CDR3 in DNA: TGTGCCAGCAGTCAACAGGGACGAGGGAACATTCAGTACTTC. It translates to CASSQQGRGNIQYF.